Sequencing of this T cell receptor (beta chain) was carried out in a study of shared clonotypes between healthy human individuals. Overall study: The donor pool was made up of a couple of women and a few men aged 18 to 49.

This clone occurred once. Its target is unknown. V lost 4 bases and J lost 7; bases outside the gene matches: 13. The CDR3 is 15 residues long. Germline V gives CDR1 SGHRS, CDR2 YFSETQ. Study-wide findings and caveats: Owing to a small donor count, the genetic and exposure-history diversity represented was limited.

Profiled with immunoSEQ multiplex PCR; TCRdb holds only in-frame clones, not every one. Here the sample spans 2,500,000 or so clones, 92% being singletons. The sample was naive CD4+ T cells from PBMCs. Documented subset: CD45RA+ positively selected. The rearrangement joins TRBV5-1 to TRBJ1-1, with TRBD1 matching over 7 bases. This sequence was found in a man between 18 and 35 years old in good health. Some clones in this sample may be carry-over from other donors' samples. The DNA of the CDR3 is TGCGCCAGCAGCCGGGACAGTCACGGAAGGGGTGAAGCTTTCTTT. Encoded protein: CASSRDSHGRGEAFF.